This T cell receptor (beta chain) was sequenced for a study of cytomegalovirus exposure and HLA in healthy donors. Study results and caveats: Later, an analysis showed that TCR beta chains associated with HLA were more clonally expanded than others that were equally common.

60 Vbeta and 13 Jbeta primers were used in PCR. Libraries were prepared by immunoSEQ multiplex PCR; TCRdb keeps only in-frame clonotypes and omits some of them. The table lists approximately 45,000 clones. A note on this clone: Antigen: not known.

The germline V gene encodes CDR1 MNHNS and CDR2 SASEGT. This CDR3 spans 14 amino acids. Between the trimmed V and J ends, which lost 5 bases and 3 bases, there was a span of 13 bases. The rearrangement links TRBV6-1 to TRBJ1-1; possible D gene TRBD1, 5 bases. This receptor was taken from a middle-aged woman in good health and CMV-seronegative. The sample taken for sequencing was PBMCs. The CDR3 nucleotides read TGTGCCAGCAGTAGCATAGGGGTTTACACTGAAGCTTTCTTT. It encodes CASSSIGVYTEAFF.